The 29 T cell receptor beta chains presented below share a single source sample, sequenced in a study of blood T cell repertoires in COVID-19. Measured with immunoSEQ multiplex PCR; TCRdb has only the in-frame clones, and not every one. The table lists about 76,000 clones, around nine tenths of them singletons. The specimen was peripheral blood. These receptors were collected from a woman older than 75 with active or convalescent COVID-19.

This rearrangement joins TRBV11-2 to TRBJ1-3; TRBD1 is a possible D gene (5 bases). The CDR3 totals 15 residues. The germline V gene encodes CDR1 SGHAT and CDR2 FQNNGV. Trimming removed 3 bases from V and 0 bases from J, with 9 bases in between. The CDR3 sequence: CASSFQDNSGNTIYF. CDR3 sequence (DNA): TGTGCCAGCAGCTTCCAGGACAACTCTGGAAACACCATATATTTT.

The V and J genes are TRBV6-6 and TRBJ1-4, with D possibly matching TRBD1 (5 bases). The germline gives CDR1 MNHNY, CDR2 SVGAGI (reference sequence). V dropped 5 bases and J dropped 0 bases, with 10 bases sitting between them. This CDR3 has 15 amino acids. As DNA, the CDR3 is TGTGCCAGCAGTCAGACAGTAACAACTAATGAAAAACTGTTTTTT. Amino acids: CASSQTVTTNEKLFF.

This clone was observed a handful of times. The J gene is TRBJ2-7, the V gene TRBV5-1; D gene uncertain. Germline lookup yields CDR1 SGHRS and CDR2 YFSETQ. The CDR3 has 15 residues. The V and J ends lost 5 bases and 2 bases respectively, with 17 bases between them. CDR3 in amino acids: CASSRRTGDTYEQYF. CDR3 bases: TGCGCCAGCAGTCGCAGAACCGGAGATACCTACGAGCAGTACTTC.

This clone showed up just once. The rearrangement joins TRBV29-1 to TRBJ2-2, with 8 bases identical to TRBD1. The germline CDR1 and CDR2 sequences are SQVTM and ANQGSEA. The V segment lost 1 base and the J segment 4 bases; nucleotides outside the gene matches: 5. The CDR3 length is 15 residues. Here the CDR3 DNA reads TGCAGCGTTGAAGTTCGGACAGGGCCCACCGGGGAGCTGTTTTTT. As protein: CSVEVRTGPTGELFF.

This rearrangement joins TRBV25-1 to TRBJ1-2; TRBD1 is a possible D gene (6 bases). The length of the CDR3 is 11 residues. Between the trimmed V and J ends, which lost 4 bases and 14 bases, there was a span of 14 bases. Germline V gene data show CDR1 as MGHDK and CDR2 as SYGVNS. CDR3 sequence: CASSGRQVETF. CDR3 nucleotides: TGTGCCAGCAGTGGGAGACAGGTCGAGACCTTC.

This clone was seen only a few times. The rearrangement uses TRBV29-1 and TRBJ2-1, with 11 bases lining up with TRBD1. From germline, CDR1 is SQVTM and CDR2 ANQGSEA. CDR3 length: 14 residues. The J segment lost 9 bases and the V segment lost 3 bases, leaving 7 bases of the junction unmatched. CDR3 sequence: CSVDQGQGVGEQFF. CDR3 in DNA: TGCAGCGTTGATCAGGGACAGGGGGTTGGTGAGCAGTTCTTC.

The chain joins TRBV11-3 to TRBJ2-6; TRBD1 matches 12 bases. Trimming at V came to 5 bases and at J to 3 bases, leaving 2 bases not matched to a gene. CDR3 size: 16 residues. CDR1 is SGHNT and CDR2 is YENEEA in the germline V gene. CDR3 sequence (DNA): TGTGCCAGCAGCCGGGACAGGGGGCTTGGGGCCAACGTCCTGACTTTC. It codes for CASSRDRGLGANVLTF.

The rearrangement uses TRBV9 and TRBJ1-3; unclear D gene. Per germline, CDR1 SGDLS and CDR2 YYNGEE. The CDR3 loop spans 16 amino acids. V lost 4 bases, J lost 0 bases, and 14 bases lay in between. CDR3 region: CASSPPHLNSGNTIYF. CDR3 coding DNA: TGTGCCAGCAGCCCCCCGCACTTAAACTCTGGAAACACCATATATTTT.

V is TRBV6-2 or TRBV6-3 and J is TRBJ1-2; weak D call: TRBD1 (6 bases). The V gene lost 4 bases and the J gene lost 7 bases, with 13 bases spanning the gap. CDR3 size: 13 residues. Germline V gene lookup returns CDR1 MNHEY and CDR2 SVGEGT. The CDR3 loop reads CASSLDRTVGYTF. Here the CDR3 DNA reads TGTGCCAGCAGTTTAGACAGGACGGTTGGCTACACCTTC.

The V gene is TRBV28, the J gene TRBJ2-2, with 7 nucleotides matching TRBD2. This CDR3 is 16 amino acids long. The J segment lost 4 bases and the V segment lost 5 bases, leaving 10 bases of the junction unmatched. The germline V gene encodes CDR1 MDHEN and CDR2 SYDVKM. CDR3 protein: CASSTGLVNPTGELFF. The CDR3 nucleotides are TGTGCCAGCAGTACCGGACTAGTAAATCCCACCGGGGAGCTGTTTTTT.

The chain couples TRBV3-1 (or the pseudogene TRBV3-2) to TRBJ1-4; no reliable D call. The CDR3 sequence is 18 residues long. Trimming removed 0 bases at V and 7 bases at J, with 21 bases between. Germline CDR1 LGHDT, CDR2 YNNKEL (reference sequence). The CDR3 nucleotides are TGTGCCAGCAGCCAAGATTGGTGTTTGCGGGGTGGAGGTGAAAAACTGTTTTTT. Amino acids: CASSQDWCLRGGGEKLFF.

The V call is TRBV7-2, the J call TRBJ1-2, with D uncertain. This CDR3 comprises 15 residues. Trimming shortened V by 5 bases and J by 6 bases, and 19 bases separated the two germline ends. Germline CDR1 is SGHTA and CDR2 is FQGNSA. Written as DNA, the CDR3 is TGTGCCAGCAGCCTAACGCGGTATGGGGAGGATGGCTACACCTTC. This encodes CASSLTRYGEDGYTF.

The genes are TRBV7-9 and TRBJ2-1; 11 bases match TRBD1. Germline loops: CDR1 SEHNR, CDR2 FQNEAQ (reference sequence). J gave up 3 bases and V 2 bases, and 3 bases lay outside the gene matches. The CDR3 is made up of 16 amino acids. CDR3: CASSLWGQGGYNEQFF. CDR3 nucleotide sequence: TGTGCCAGCAGCTTATGGGGACAGGGGGGCTACAATGAGCAGTTCTTC.

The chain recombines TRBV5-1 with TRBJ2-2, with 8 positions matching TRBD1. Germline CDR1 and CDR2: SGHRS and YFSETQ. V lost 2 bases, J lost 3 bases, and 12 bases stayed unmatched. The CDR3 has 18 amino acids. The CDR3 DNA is TGCGCCAGCAGCTTACCCCTCAGGGGGCATATCGACACCGGGGAGCTGTTTTTT. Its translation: CASSLPLRGHIDTGELFF.

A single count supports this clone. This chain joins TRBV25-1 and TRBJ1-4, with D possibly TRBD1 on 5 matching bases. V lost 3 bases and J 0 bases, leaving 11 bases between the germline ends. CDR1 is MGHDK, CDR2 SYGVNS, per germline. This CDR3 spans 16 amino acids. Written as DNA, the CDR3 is TGTGCCAGCAGTGAGTTGGGACTCGCAACTAATGAAAAACTGTTTTTT. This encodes CASSELGLATNEKLFF.

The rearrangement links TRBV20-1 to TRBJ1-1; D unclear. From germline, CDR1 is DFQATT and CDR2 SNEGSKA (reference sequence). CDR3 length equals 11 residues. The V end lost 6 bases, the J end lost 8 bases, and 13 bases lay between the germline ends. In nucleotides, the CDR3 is TGCAGTGCGCTCCGAACGGAGGAAGCTTTCTTT. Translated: CSALRTEEAFF.

Written as DNA, the CDR3 is TGTGCCAGCATAGGGACAGGGTACACAGATACGCAGTATTTT. Protein: CASIGTGYTDTQYF. The rearrangement joins TRBV28 to TRBJ2-3; 9 bases are a match to TRBD1. The trim removed 7 bases at V and 2 bases at J, leaving 4 bases unmatched. The CDR3 length is 14 residues. Germline assignment: CDR1 MDHEN and CDR2 SYDVKM.

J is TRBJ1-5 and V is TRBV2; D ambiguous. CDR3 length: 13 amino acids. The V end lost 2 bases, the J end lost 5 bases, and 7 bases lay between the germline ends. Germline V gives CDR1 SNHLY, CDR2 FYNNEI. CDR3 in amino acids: CASSESGDQPQHF. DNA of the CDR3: TGTGCCAGCAGTGAAAGCGGGGATCAGCCCCAGCATTTT.

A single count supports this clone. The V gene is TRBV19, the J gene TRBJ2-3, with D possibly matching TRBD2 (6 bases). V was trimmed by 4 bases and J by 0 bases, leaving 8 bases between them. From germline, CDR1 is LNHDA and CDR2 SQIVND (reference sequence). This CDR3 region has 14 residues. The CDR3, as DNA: TGTGCCAGTAGTAACGCGGGGAGCACAGATACGCAGTATTTT. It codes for CASSNAGSTDTQYF. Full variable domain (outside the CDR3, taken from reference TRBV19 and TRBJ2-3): DGGITQSPKYLFRKEGQNVTLSCEQNLNHDAMYWYRQDPGQGLRLIYYSQIVNDFQKGDIAEGYSVSREKKESFPLTVTSAQKNPTAFYLCASSNAGSTDTQYFGPGTRLTVL.

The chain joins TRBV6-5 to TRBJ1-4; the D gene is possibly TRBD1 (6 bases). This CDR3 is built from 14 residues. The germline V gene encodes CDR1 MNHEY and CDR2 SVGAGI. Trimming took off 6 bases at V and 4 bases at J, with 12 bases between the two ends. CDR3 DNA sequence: TGTGCCAGCAGCGGACAGACCCTTAATGAAAAACTGTTTTTT. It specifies CASSGQTLNEKLFF.

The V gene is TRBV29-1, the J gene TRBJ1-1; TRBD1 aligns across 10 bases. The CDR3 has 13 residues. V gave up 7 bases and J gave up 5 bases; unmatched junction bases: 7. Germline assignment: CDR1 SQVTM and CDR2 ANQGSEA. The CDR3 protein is CSAGTGDGTEAFF. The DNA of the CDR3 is TGCAGCGCCGGGACAGGGGACGGGACTGAAGCTTTCTTT.

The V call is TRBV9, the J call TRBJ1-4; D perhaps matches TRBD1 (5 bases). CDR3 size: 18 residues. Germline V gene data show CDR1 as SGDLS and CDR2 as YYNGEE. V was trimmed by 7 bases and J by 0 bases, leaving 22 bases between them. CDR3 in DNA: TGTGCCAGCTCAGGGAATATGACGGGTCCGGCAACTAATGAAAAACTGTTTTTT. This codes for CASSGNMTGPATNEKLFF.

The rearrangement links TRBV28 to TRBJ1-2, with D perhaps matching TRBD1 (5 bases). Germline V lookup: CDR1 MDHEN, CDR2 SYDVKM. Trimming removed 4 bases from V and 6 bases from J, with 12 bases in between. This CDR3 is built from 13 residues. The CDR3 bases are TGTGCCAGCAGTTATACAGGAGAGAATGGCTACACCTTC. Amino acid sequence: CASSYTGENGYTF.

Here the CDR3 DNA reads TGCGCCAGCAGCTTTGTCCAGTCTAGCACAGATACGCAGTATTTT. It specifies CASSFVQSSTDTQYF. V usage is TRBV5-1 and J usage is TRBJ2-3; D gene ambiguous. The CDR3 sequence is 15 residues long. The germline gives CDR1 SGHRS, CDR2 YFSETQ. The V end lost 2 bases, the J end lost 0 bases, and 10 bases lay between the germline ends.

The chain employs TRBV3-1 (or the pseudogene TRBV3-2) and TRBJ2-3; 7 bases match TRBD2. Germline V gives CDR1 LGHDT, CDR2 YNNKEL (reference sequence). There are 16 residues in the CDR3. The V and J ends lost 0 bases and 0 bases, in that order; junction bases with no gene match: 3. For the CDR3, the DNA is TGTGCCAGCAGCCAAGATTGGGGGGGTAGCACAGATACGCAGTATTTT. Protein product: CASSQDWGGSTDTQYF.

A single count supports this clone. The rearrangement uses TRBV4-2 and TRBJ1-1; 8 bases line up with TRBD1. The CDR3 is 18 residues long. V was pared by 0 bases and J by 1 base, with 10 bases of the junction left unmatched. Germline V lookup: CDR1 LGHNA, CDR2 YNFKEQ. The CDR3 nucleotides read TGTGCCAGCAGCCAAGATCTGGCAGGGGGCGTGAGGAACACTGAAGCTTTCTTT. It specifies CASSQDLAGGVRNTEAFF.

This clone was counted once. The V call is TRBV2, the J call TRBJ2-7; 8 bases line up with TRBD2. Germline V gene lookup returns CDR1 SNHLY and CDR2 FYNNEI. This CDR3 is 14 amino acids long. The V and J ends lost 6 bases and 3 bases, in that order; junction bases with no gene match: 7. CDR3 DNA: TGTGCCAGCAGCTCGTCGGGGGGGCTCTACGAGCAGTACTTC. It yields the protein CASSSSGGLYEQYF.

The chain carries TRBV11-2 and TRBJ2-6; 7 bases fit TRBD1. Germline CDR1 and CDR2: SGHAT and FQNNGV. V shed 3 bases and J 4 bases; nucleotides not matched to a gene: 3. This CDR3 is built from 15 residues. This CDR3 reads CASSLTGPGANVLTF. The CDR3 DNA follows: TGTGCCAGCAGCTTGACAGGGCCCGGGGCCAACGTCCTGACTTTC. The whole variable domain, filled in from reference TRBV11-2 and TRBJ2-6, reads EAGVAQSPRYKIIEKRQSVAFWCNPISGHATLYWYQQILGQGPKLLIQFQNNGVVDDSQLPKDRFSAERLKGVDSTLKIQPAKLEDSAVYLCASSLTGPGANVLTFGAGSRLTVL.

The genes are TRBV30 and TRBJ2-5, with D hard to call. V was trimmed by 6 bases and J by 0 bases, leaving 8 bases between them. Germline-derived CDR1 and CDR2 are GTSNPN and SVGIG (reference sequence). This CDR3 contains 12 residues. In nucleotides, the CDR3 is TGTGCCTGCGGACCGTACCAAGAGACCCAGTACTTC. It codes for CACGPYQETQYF.